This T cell receptor beta chain is drawn from a study of beta chain bispecific antibodies for T cell cancers. Study background: HPB-ALL carried surface TRBV5-5, while Jurkat carried TRBV12-3. Study results and limitations: After anti-TRBV12 rather than anti-CD19 exposure, TRBV12-3 made up about 99% less of total TRBV signal. Versus anti-CD19, TRBV5-5 fell about 98% and related TRBV5-6 fell about 91%. Normal T cells contributed less of the targeted TRBV signal than the leukemia cells did.

Many counts were recorded for this clonotype. What it binds is unknown. There are 14 residues in the CDR3. CDR1 and CDR2 (germline): SEHNR, FQNEAQ (reference sequence). Trimming at V came to 1 base and at J to 4 bases, leaving 2 bases not matched to a gene. Either OKT3 anti-CD3 antibody or CD3/CD28 beads expanded T cells from blood mononuclear cells over roughly 3 days. TCRdb independently ran MiXCR on the 5' RACE reads; one entry per CDR3 protein. In the table there are around 8,600 distinct CDR3 sequences, about 2.4% of which are singletons. This sequence originates from a human donor in good health. Some clones in this sample may be carry-over from other donors' samples. The rearrangement joins TRBV7-9 to TRBJ1-1; 8 nucleotides line up with TRBD1. Here the sequenced sample was T cells from a healthy donor cultured with Jurkat leukemia cells, taken from a culture containing an anti-CD19 bispecific antibody. CDR3: CASSLGRGLTEAFF. CDR3 in DNA: TGTGCCAGCAGCTTAGGCAGGGGGCTCACTGAAGCTTTCTTT.